A single sample gave rise to the 20 T cell receptor beta chains below, sequenced in a study of radiotherapy plus CTLA-4 blockade in lung cancer (dated by TCRdb to the late 2010s). Library creation used the immunoSEQ multiplex PCR assay. The source is immuneACCESS, and TCRdb retained only in-frame sequences with V and J called. Part of the clones is not carried over; for the studies checked, unresolved V genes explain less than half of this, and the remainder is unexplained. This sample comprises about 62,000 clones, around 69% of them detected only once. The ten most abundant clones make up 2.9% of the sample. This specimen consisted of peripheral blood, obtained from a patient treated with radiotherapy plus ipilimumab. The receptors were sampled from a human donor with non-small cell lung cancer who had a complete response to radiotherapy plus ipilimumab.

The chain carries TRBV10-2 and TRBJ1-2; 7 bases are a match to TRBD1. CDR1 and CDR2 from the germline V gene are WSHSY and SAAADI. The V and J ends lost 8 bases and 0 bases, in that order; junction bases with no gene match: 18. CDR3 size: 18 residues. The CDR3 sequence: CASGKTGFDQGANYGYTF. DNA of the CDR3: TGCGCCAGCGGTAAGACAGGGTTCGATCAGGGGGCTAACTATGGCTACACCTTC.

J is TRBJ1-2 and V is TRBV9; TRBD1 is a possible D gene (6 bases). Germline CDR1 SGDLS, CDR2 YYNGEE. The CDR3 totals 14 residues. The V and J ends lost 2 bases and 8 bases respectively, with 16 bases between them. The CDR3 bases are TGTGCCAGCAGCGTGGGAACGACAGGAGGAGGCTACACCTTC. This encodes CASSVGTTGGGYTF.

This chain connects TRBV2 to TRBJ1-2; 7 nucleotides align to TRBD1. Per the germline V gene, CDR1 is SNHLY and CDR2 is FYNNEI. CDR3 size: 13 residues. V lost 6 bases, J lost 2 bases, and 3 bases stayed unmatched. CDR3: CASRPGQNYGYTF. Here the CDR3 DNA reads TGTGCCAGCAGGCCGGGACAGAACTATGGCTACACCTTC.

The chain carries TRBV19 and TRBJ2-3, with D possibly TRBD1 on 6 matching bases. The V end lost 6 bases, the J end lost 0 bases, and 19 bases lay between the germline ends. Looked up from germline, CDR1 is LNHDA and CDR2 is SQIVND (reference sequence). The CDR3 runs to 17 residues. The CDR3 sequence is CASSLDSTSSSTDTQYF. CDR3 bases: TGTGCCAGTAGCCTGGACAGTACTTCCTCTAGCACAGATACGCAGTATTTT.

V gene TRBV7-9 combines with J gene TRBJ2-1, with D maybe TRBD1 (6 bases). The CDR3 has 18 residues. In germline, CDR1 is SEHNR, CDR2 FQNEAQ (reference sequence). Trimming removed 5 bases at V and 0 bases at J, with 20 bases between. The CDR3 sequence: CASSQPPGHPSSYNEQFF. The CDR3, as DNA: TGTGCCAGCAGCCAACCCCCGGGACATCCGAGCTCCTACAATGAGCAGTTCTTC.

This clone has a handful of counts. The rearrangement links TRBV7-9 to TRBJ2-3; TRBD2 aligns across 7 bases. CDR1 and CDR2 (germline): SEHNR, FQNEAQ (reference sequence). The V segment lost 2 bases and the J segment 0 bases; nucleotides outside the gene matches: 5. CDR3 length: 16 residues. CDR3 loop: CASSLRGGYSTDTQYF. The DNA of the CDR3 is TGTGCCAGCAGCTTACGCGGGGGTTATAGCACAGATACGCAGTATTTT.

This rearrangement joins TRBV5-1 to TRBJ1-2, with unresolved D. The length of the CDR3 is 13 residues. The V end was cut by 1 base, the J end by 3 bases, with 7 bases between. Germline CDR1 reads SGHRS; CDR2 reads YFSETQ. DNA of the CDR3: TGCGCCAGCAGCTTGAGTTCAGACTATGGCTACACCTTC. Amino acid sequence: CASSLSSDYGYTF.

This clone was counted once. The gene calls are TRBV7-2 and TRBJ2-7, with D possibly being TRBD2 (7 bases). CDR3 length equals 15 residues. Germline-derived CDR1 and CDR2 are SGHTA and FQGNSA. V dropped 5 bases and J dropped 4 bases, with 18 bases sitting between them. The CDR3 coding sequence is TGTGCCAGCAGCAACCAGCGCGGGGGCGGGTACGAGCAGTACTTC. Amino acid sequence: CASSNQRGGGYEQYF.

The rearrangement links TRBV19 to TRBJ2-1, with TRBD1 matching 7 bases. Germline V CDR1 and CDR2: LNHDA, SQIVND (reference sequence). The CDR3 is made up of 13 amino acids. V lost 7 bases and J lost 6; bases outside the gene matches: 6. For the CDR3, the DNA is TGTGCCAGTACCAACAGGGGATTCAATGAGCAGTTCTTC. It encodes CASTNRGFNEQFF.

This clone appeared a few times. The J gene is TRBJ2-6, the V gene TRBV6-5, with a possible D match to TRBD2 (6 bases). The CDR3 loop spans 13 amino acids. V was clipped by 8 bases and J by 5 bases, with 10 bases between them. Germline-derived CDR1 and CDR2 are MNHEY and SVGAGI. The CDR3: CASWGVRANVLTF. DNA for the CDR3: TGTGCCAGCTGGGGGGTTAGGGCCAACGTCCTGACTTTC.

The gene calls are TRBV5-6 and TRBJ2-6, with D possibly matching TRBD2 (6 bases). The V end lost 1 base, the J end lost 4 bases, and 9 bases lay between the germline ends. The CDR3 runs to 15 residues. Germline V gene data show CDR1 as SGHDT and CDR2 as YYEEEE. Written as DNA, the CDR3 is TGTGCCAGCAGCTTGTACGGGAGCGGGGCCAACGTCCTGACTTTC. Its translation: CASSLYGSGANVLTF. The full variable domain, in which reference TRBV5-6 and TRBJ2-6 provide the parts outside the CDR3, is DAGVTQSPTHLIKTRGQQVTLRCSPKSGHDTVSWYQQALGQGPQFIFQYYEEEERQRGNFPDRFSGHQFPNYSSELNVNALLLGDSALYLCASSLYGSGANVLTFGAGSRLTVL.

In its sample, this clone was seen once. The J gene is TRBJ2-5, the V gene TRBV7-9, with D maybe TRBD1 (5 bases). CDR1 SEHNR and CDR2 FQNEAQ come from the germline V gene (reference sequence). This CDR3 spans 13 amino acids. The V end was cut by 5 bases, the J end by 2 bases, with 9 bases between. CDR3 protein: CASSRQWQETQYF. The CDR3 region has the DNA TGTGCCAGCAGCCGACAGTGGCAAGAGACCCAGTACTTC.

This chain connects TRBV25-1 to TRBJ1-4; no clear D gene. Germline values: CDR1 MGHDK, CDR2 SYGVNS. V was shortened by 4 bases and J by 13 bases, with 19 bases between the two germline ends. There are 14 residues in the CDR3. The CDR3 nucleotides read TGTGCCAGCAGTGGAGATCAGCGCAGCCGGGGACTGTTTTTT. Translation gives CASSGDQRSRGLFF.

The chain has TRBV5-1 and TRBJ2-1, with D maybe TRBD2 (5 bases). CDR1 is SGHRS and CDR2 is YFSETQ in the germline V gene. The V end was cut by 7 bases, the J end by 5 bases, with 19 bases between. The CDR3 consists of 15 residues. The CDR3 is CASGRWASRDNEQFF. The CDR3 region has the DNA TGCGCCAGCGGCCGCTGGGCTAGCAGAGACAATGAGCAGTTCTTC.

J is TRBJ2-1 and V is TRBV19; 7 bases match TRBD1. Germline CDR1 reads LNHDA; CDR2 reads SQIVND (reference sequence). The V gene end was trimmed by 5 bases and the J gene end by 7 bases; junction bases not matched to a gene: 8. The CDR3 consists of 14 residues. CDR3 residues: CASSVTGVENEQFF. The CDR3 DNA reads TGTGCCAGTAGTGTTACAGGGGTGGAGAATGAGCAGTTCTTC.

The rearrangement joins TRBV4-3 to TRBJ1-4, with a weak D call TRBD1 (6 bases). The germline V and J ends were trimmed by 1 base and 3 bases, with 12 bases remaining between them. CDR1 and CDR2 (germline): LGHNA, YSLEER. CDR3 length: 16 amino acids. CDR3 nucleotide sequence: TGCGCCAGCAGCCAAGGGGTAGACAGGTCTAATGAAAAACTGTTTTTT. Amino acid sequence: CASSQGVDRSNEKLFF.

The J gene is TRBJ2-7, the V gene TRBV5-1; TRBD2 matches 9 bases. This CDR3 region has 14 residues. With 1 base clipped from V and 2 bases from J, the junction kept 1 base outside the gene matches. Per germline, CDR1 SGHRS and CDR2 YFSETQ. CDR3 sequence reads: CASSLLAGPYEQYF. Here the CDR3 DNA reads TGCGCCAGCAGCTTGCTAGCGGGACCCTACGAGCAGTACTTC.

V and J are TRBV6-1 and TRBJ2-3; no clear D gene. Trimming shortened V by 10 bases and J by 5 bases, and 16 bases separated the two germline ends. This CDR3 has 13 amino acids. CDR1 is MNHNS and CDR2 is SASEGT in the germline V gene. CDR3 loop: CATDRVFKDTQYF. CDR3 DNA sequence: TGTGCCACCGACCGGGTCTTTAAAGATACGCAGTATTTT.

V gene TRBV4-2 combines with J gene TRBJ2-3; D is perhaps TRBD1 (5 bases). This CDR3 region has 15 residues. The germline V gene has CDR1 LGHNA and CDR2 YNFKEQ. Trimming cost V 0 bases and J 1 base, with 8 bases left between them. DNA for the CDR3: TGTGCCAGCAGCCAAGAAAAAGGGGGCACAGATACGCAGTATTTT. Translation gives CASSQEKGGTDTQYF.

The J gene is TRBJ1-3, the V gene TRBV4-3; tentative D call: TRBD1 (6 bases). V gave up 4 bases and J gave up 0 bases, with 13 bases separating them. Germline V gene data show CDR1 as LGHNA and CDR2 as YSLEER. The CDR3 consists of 16 residues. The CDR3 here is CASSPGRGHSGNTIYF. The CDR3 nucleotides are TGCGCCAGCAGCCCCGGGAGGGGACACTCTGGAAACACCATATATTTT.